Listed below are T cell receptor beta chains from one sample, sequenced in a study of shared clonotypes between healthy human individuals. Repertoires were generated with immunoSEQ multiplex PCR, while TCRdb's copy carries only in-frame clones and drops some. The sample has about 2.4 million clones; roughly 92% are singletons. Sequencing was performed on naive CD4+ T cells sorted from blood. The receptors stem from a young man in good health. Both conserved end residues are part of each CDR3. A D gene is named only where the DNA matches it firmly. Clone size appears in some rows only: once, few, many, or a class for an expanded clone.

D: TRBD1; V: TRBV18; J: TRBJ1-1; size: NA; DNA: TGTGCCAGCTCACCGGGACAGCCCGTCACTGAAGCTTTCTTT; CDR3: CASSPGQPVTEAFF
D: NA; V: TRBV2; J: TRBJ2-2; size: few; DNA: TGTGCCAGCAGTTCCGAGAGGACCGGGGAGCTGTTTTTT; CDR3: CASSSERTGELFF
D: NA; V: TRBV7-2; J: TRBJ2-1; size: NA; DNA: TGTGCCAGCAGCTCCACTGGGACCCTAGAGGCCTATGAGCAGTTCTTC; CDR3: CASSSTGTLEAYEQFF
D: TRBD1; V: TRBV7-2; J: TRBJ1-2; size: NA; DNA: TGTGCCAGCAGCGCCAGGGGGTTCGGGGGCTACACCTTC; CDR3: CASSARGFGGYTF
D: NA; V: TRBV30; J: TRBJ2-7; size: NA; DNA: TGTGCCCTGGAACCGGGAGCGGAGGGGACCTACGAGCAGTACTTC; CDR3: CALEPGAEGTYEQYF
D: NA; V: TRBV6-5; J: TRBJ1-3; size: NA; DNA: TGTGCCAGCAGTTATGACGGACTTTCTGGAAACACCATATATTTT; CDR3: CASSYDGLSGNTIYF
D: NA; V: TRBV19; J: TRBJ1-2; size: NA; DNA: TGTGCCAGTAGCGGGGGGCAGGCCCAGGGCTATGGCTACACCTTC; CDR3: CASSGGQAQGYGYTF
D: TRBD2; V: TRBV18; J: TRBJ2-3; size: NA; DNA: TGTGCCAGCTCACCCAATAGCGGGGGCGGAATGGGTACGCAGTATTTT; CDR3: CASSPNSGGGMGTQYF
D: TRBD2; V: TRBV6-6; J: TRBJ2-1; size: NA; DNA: TGTGCCAGCAGTCTCCCACTAGCGGAAGTTTACAATGAGCAGTTCTTC; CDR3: CASSLPLAEVYNEQFF
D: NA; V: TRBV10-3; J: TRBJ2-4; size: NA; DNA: TGTGCCATCAGTGAGTCGGACCGGGGCGGCTTCAAAAACATTCAGTACTTC; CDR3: CAISESDRGGFKNIQYF
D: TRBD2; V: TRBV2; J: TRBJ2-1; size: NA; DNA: TGTGCCGCGAGGACGACTAGCGGGGGGTTCAATGAGCAGTTCTTC; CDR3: CAARTTSGGFNEQFF
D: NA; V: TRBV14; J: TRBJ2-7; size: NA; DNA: TGTGCCAGCAGCCGCGGCGGAGTGGGGGAGCAGTACTTC; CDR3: CASSRGGVGEQYF